This T cell receptor beta chain was found in a study of shared clonotypes between healthy human individuals. Study-wide findings and caveats: Few donors limited the genetic and exposure-history diversity represented. Generation probabilities were higher for clonotypes shared across all four sorted-subset donors than for unshared ones.

To note about this clone: No antigen is known for it.

The J segment lost 5 bases and the V segment lost 5 bases, leaving 15 bases of the junction unmatched. This CDR3 has 17 residues. The germline gives CDR1 SGHAT, CDR2 FQNNGV. The protocol was immunoSEQ multiplex PCR, while the TCRdb copy is restricted to in-frame clones and leaves out a portion. The sample shows some 1,100,000 clones, approximately 80% of them seen only once. The receptor was derived from a man aged 18 to 30 in good health. Some clones in this sample may be carry-over from other donors' samples. This chain links TRBV11-2 with TRBJ2-5; 9 positions agree with TRBD2. Sequenced sample: memory CD4+ T cells from PBMCs. Subset defined: CD45RA-negative fraction. This chain's CDR3 is CASSTSRLAGRGETQYF. The CDR3 nucleotides are TGTGCCAGCAGCACCTCCCGGCTAGCGGGACGAGGGGAGACCCAGTACTTC.